One and the same sample provided the 4 T cell receptor beta chains below, sequenced in a study of T cell repertoires in cytomegalovirus infection. TCRdb re-analysed the reads in MiXCR, keeping a single row per CDR3 protein. Altogether about 190,000 distinct CDR3 sequences are present, 28% being singletons, with the ten largest covering 31%. Sequencing was carried out using PBMCs. The receptors come from a human donor in good health (CMV status not recorded). Some clones in this sample may be carry-over from other donors' samples.

The chain joins TRBV6-6 to TRBJ1-1, with 7 bases fitting TRBD1. V lost 6 bases and J lost 7; bases outside the gene matches: 11. This CDR3 has 14 residues. CDR1 is MNHNY and CDR2 is SVGAGI in the germline V gene (reference sequence). The CDR3 region is CASRARQGGGEAFF. DNA for the CDR3: TGTGCCAGCAGAGCCCGACAGGGTGGGGGTGAAGCTTTCTTT.

This chain links TRBV12-3 or TRBV12-4 with TRBJ2-7, with D possibly TRBD1 on 5 matching bases. This CDR3 contains 14 residues. V lost 3 bases and J 4 bases, leaving 13 bases between the germline ends. This chain's CDR3 is CASSLSQGLYEQYF. The CDR3 DNA reads as TGTGCCAGCAGTTTGTCCCAGGGCCTGTACGAGCAGTACTTC.

In this sample, this clonotype turned up once. The junction shows a germline mismatch at one end, possibly a read error. The chain is built from TRBV15 and TRBJ2-1; D is unresolved. CDR1 and CDR2 (germline): LNHNV, YYDKDF (reference sequence). This CDR3 contains 15 residues. The CDR3 loop reads CTTSRDSLSYNEQFF. The CDR3 DNA reads TGTACCACCAGCAGAGATAGCCTATCTTACAATGAGCAGTTCTTC.

The rearrangement joins TRBV12-3 or TRBV12-4 to TRBJ2-3; D perhaps matches TRBD1 (6 bases). The CDR3 is made up of 12 amino acids. Deletions cut 1 base from V and 7 bases from J, with 6 bases between. CDR3 sequence reads: CASSLGDNTQYF. As DNA, the CDR3 is TGTGCCAGCAGTTTAGGGGACAATACGCAGTATTTT.